The 17 T cell receptor beta chains in this list originate from one sample, sequenced in a study of cytomegalovirus exposure and HLA in healthy donors. 60 Vbeta and 13 Jbeta primers were used in PCR. Here immunoSEQ multiplex PCR was the method, and the copy in TCRdb shows in-frame clones only, minus some. The table lists about 160,000 clones. Sequenced input: PBMCs. Every receptor here comes from a man aged 25 to 40 in good health and CMV-seronegative.

The chain carries TRBV7-6 and TRBJ2-1; 9 positions match TRBD1. Per germline, CDR1 SGHVS and CDR2 FNYEAQ. The CDR3 has 16 residues. V was pared by 5 bases and J by 9 bases, with 14 bases of the junction left unmatched. CDR3 bases: TGTGCCAGCAGCCCCGAAACAGGGGGCGTTCTTATTGAGCAGTTCTTC. Its translation: CASSPETGGVLIEQFF.

The chain recombines TRBV19 with TRBJ2-2, with D perhaps TRBD1 (6 bases). Per germline, CDR1 LNHDA and CDR2 SQIVND (reference sequence). CDR3 size: 15 residues. V was pared by 3 bases and J by 1 base, with 9 bases between. DNA for the CDR3: TGTGCCAGTAGTATTCTCAGGGGGAACACCGGGGAGCTGTTTTTT. Translating it yields CASSILRGNTGELFF.

The chain employs TRBV19 and TRBJ1-1; D may be TRBD1 (6 bases). V lost 7 bases to trimming and J lost 3 bases, with 15 bases between them. The CDR3 length is 14 residues. From germline, CDR1 is LNHDA and CDR2 SQIVND (reference sequence). The CDR3 sequence is CASKQQGRHTEAFF. The CDR3 DNA is TGTGCCAGTAAACAACAGGGTCGGCACACTGAAGCTTTCTTT.

J is TRBJ2-3 and V is TRBV6-1, with 12 positions matching TRBD2. The germline V gene has CDR1 MNHNS and CDR2 SASEGT. V lost 6 bases to trimming and J lost 6 bases; unmatched junction nucleotides: 4. There are 14 residues in the CDR3. The CDR3 loop reads CASRRLAGVDTQYF. CDR3 sequence (DNA): TGTGCCAGCAGGAGACTAGCGGGAGTGGATACGCAGTATTTT.

CDR3 sequence: CASSQEDRGPANYGYTF. The CDR3 region has the DNA TGCGCCAGCAGCCAAGAAGACAGGGGACCAGCTAACTATGGCTACACCTTC. V usage is TRBV4-1 and J usage is TRBJ1-2; 8 bases match TRBD1. CDR1 and CDR2 (germline): MGHRA, YSYEKL. This CDR3 spans 17 amino acids. The V segment lost 0 bases and the J segment 0 bases; nucleotides outside the gene matches: 6.

V and J are TRBV10-3 and TRBJ2-7, with 9 bases matching TRBD1. Germline V gives CDR1 ENHRY, CDR2 SYGVKD. V dropped 10 bases and J dropped 4; count of bases not matched to a gene: 5. The CDR3 length is 12 residues. Here the CDR3 reads CATDRGGYEQYF. The CDR3 DNA sequence: TGTGCCACAGACAGGGGGGGGTACGAGCAGTACTTC.

The gene calls are TRBV4-1 and TRBJ2-1, with a tentative D call TRBD2 (5 bases). V was clipped by 4 bases and J by 0 bases, with 13 bases between them. The CDR3 extends over 16 amino acids. In germline, CDR1 is MGHRA, CDR2 YSYEKL. CDR3 nucleotide sequence: TGCGCCAGCAGCCGAGACGGGATTAGCTCCTACAATGAGCAGTTCTTC. This codes for CASSRDGISSYNEQFF.

The V call is TRBV7-6, the J call TRBJ2-7; 8 positions agree with TRBD1. V lost 7 bases to trimming and J lost 0 bases; unmatched junction nucleotides: 5. The CDR3 contains 14 residues. Germline V lookup: CDR1 SGHVS, CDR2 FNYEAQ. CDR3 loop: CASTPRGHSYEQYF. CDR3 coding DNA: TGTGCCAGCACCCCCAGGGGGCACTCCTACGAGCAGTACTTC.

This rearrangement joins TRBV5-1 to TRBJ2-1; 8 nucleotides match TRBD1. CDR1 SGHRS and CDR2 YFSETQ come from the germline V gene. This CDR3 is built from 15 residues. Trimming removed 0 bases from V and 5 bases from J; junction bases left unmatched: 4. The CDR3 sequence is CASSLGQGIHNEQFF. The CDR3 DNA reads TGCGCCAGCAGCTTGGGACAGGGGATCCACAATGAGCAGTTCTTC.

The rearrangement uses TRBV2 and TRBJ2-2, with TRBD1 matching 12 bases. The CDR3 contains 16 residues. CDR1 and CDR2 (germline): SNHLY, FYNNEI. J lost 7 bases, V lost 7 bases, and 10 bases had no gene match. The CDR3 sequence: CASTTWGQGASGELFF. CDR3 bases: TGTGCCAGCACCACTTGGGGACAGGGGGCAAGCGGGGAGCTGTTTTTT.

V gene TRBV30 combines with J gene TRBJ1-2; the D gene is possibly TRBD1 (6 bases). Trimming removed 1 base from V and 4 bases from J, with 10 bases in between. The germline V gene encodes CDR1 GTSNPN and CDR2 SVGIG (reference sequence). The CDR3 covers 13 residues. The CDR3 loop is CAWSGQVLYGYTF. As DNA, the CDR3 is TGTGCCTGGAGTGGACAGGTTCTCTATGGCTACACCTTC.

The chain recombines TRBV5-1 with TRBJ2-5, with unresolved D. The DNA end lines up better with TRBJ2-7; the J call may be wrong. Germline CDR1 SGHRS, CDR2 YFSETQ. The CDR3 is made up of 12 amino acids. In DNA, the CDR3 is TGCGCCAGCAGCTTGGTCTTCTACGAGCAGTACTTC. Translated: CASSLVFYEQYF.

V is TRBV19 and J is TRBJ1-2; D ambiguous. V was clipped by 5 bases and J by 4 bases, with 8 bases between them. This CDR3 comprises 12 residues. CDR1 is LNHDA and CDR2 is SQIVND in the germline V gene (reference sequence). In DNA, the CDR3 is TGTGCCAGTAGTCCAGGACTCTATGGCTACACCTTC. It is translated as CASSPGLYGYTF.

In regard to this clone: In the same sample, other DNA sequences code for this CDR3. The rearrangement joins TRBV29-1 to TRBJ2-7, with 7 bases fitting TRBD1. Germline V gives CDR1 SQVTM, CDR2 ANQGSEA. The CDR3 length is 12 residues. Trimming at V came to 4 bases and at J to 1 base, leaving 1 base not matched to a gene. CDR3 DNA: TGCAGCGTTGCCAGGGGGTCCTACGAGCAGTACTTC. It is translated as CSVARGSYEQYF.

V and J are TRBV28 and TRBJ2-5; 15 bases match TRBD2. TRBJ2-7 matches the DNA end more closely, so the J call is doubtful. Germline CDR1 is MDHEN and CDR2 is SYDVKM. The CDR3 has 19 amino acids. This CDR3 is CASSPISGTSGRPGHEQYF. The DNA for the CDR3 is TGTGCCAGCAGTCCTATCTCCGGGACTAGCGGGAGGCCAGGTCACGAGCAGTACTTC.

The chain couples TRBV10-1 to TRBJ1-4, with D uncertain. Germline loops: CDR1 WNHNN, CDR2 SYGVQD (reference sequence). This CDR3 comprises 15 residues. V was clipped by 6 bases and J by 5 bases, with 16 bases between them. As DNA, the CDR3 is TGCGCCAGCAGCCCGAGGAGGGAAGACAATGAAAAACTGTTTTTT. This gives the protein CASSPRREDNEKLFF.

The chain uses TRBV10-3 and TRBJ1-5, with a possible D match to TRBD1 (6 bases). From germline, CDR1 is ENHRY and CDR2 SYGVKD. Between the trimmed V and J ends, which lost 11 bases and 0 bases, there was a span of 14 bases. CDR3 length: 14 residues. This chain's CDR3 is CASAGQHSNQPQHF. The CDR3 region has the DNA TGTGCCTCAGCGGGACAACATAGCAATCAGCCCCAGCATTTT.